This TCR beta chain originates from a study of cytotoxic CD8 clonotypes in ibrutinib-treated CLL. Looking at the study overall: Of a cohort that held 11 relapsed/refractory and some 14 treatment-naive patients, 17 to 18 were IGHV unmutated.

About this clone: What it binds is unknown.

Sequencing was performed with immunoSEQ multiplex PCR; in TCRdb, only in-frame clones are kept and a portion is missing. This sample has hundreds of thousands of clones; more than 65% occur once, and the top ten carry over 5.5%. Study results and limitations: With treatment, public clonotypes, which were uncommon, either contracted or remained stable.

The CDR3 spans 15 residues. V lost 5 bases to trimming and J lost 2 bases, with 13 bases between them. Per germline, CDR1 MNHEY and CDR2 SVGAGI. This chain connects TRBV6-5 to TRBJ2-1, with unresolved D. The receptor was isolated from a human donor with chronic lymphocytic leukemia. The sample consisted of PBMCs, taken after 12 months of ibrutinib treatment. CDR3 in DNA: TGTGCCAGCAGTCCCCCTGGCAGAACCTACAATGAGCAGTTCTTC. It translates to CASSPPGRTYNEQFF.